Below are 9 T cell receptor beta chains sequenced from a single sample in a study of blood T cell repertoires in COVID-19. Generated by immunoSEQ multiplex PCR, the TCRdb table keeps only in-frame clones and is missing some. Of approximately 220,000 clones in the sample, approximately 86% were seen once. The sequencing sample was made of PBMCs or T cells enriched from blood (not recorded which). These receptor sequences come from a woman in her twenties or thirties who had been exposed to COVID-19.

The CDR3: CAWSSAGDTEAFF. The DNA of the CDR3 is TGTGCCTGGAGTAGCGCGGGGGACACTGAAGCTTTCTTT. This chain joins TRBV30 and TRBJ1-1; D may be TRBD1 (5 bases). The germline CDR1 and CDR2 sequences are GTSNPN and SVGIG (reference sequence). The CDR3 sequence is 13 residues long. V was clipped by 2 bases and J by 3 bases, with 10 bases between them.

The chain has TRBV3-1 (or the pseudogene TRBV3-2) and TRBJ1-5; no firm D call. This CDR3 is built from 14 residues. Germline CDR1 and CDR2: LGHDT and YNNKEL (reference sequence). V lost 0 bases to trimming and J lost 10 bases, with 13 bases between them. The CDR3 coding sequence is TGTGCCAGCAGCCAAGACAGATCCCTTTCTCCCCAGCATTTT. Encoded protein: CASSQDRSLSPQHF.

CDR3 sequence (DNA): TGCAGCGTTGAAAGGGCCGGACAGGGAAATGGCTACACCTTC. Residues: CSVERAGQGNGYTF. This chain joins TRBV29-1 and TRBJ1-2; 8 positions agree with TRBD1. Germline CDR1 and CDR2: SQVTM and ANQGSEA. The CDR3 is 14 residues long. The V and J ends lost 2 bases and 6 bases, in that order; junction bases with no gene match: 8.

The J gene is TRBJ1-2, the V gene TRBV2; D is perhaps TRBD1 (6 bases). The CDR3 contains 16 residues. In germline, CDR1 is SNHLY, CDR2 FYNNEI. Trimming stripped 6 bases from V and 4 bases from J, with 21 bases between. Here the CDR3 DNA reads TGTGCCAGCAGGCCTGGTGGGGGGGGCGCCGGCTATGGCTACACCTTC. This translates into CASRPGGGGAGYGYTF.

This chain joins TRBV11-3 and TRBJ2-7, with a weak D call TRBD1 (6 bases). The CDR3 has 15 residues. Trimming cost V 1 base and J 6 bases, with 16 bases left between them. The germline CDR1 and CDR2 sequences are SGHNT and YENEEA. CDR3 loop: CASSLVLGGKREQYF. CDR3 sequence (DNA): TGTGCCAGCAGCTTAGTGCTAGGGGGAAAGCGCGAGCAGTACTTC.

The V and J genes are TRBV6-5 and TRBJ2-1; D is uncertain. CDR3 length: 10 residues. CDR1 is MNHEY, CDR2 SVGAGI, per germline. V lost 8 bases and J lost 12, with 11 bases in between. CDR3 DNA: TGTGCCAGCGGCCCCGGCGGGCAGTTCTTC. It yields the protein CASGPGGQFF.

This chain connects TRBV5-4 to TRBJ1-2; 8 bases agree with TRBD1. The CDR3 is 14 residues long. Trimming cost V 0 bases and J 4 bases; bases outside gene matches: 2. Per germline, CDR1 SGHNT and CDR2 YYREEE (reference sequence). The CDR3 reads CASSLETGVYGYTF. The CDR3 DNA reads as TGTGCCAGCAGCTTGGAGACAGGGGTCTATGGCTACACCTTC.

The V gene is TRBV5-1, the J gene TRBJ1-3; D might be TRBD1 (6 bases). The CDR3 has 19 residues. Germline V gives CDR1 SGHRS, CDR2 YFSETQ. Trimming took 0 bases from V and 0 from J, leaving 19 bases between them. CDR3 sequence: CASSLGDSAGVVSGNTIYF. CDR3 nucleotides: TGCGCCAGCAGCTTGGGAGATTCAGCAGGGGTTGTCTCTGGAAACACCATATATTTT.

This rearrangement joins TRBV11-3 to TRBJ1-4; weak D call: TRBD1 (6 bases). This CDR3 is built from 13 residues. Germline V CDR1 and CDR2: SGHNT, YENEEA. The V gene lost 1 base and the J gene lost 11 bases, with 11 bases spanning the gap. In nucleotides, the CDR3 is TGTGCCAGCAGCTTAGTCCCAGGGGAGAAACTGTTTTTT. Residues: CASSLVPGEKLFF.